This passage covers 27 T cell receptor beta chains from one sample sequenced in a study of CD8+ T cells in alopecia areata. Treatment of the sample: oral pan-JAK inhibitor, 5-10 mg twice daily. cDNA prepared by RNA extraction and subsequent reverse transcription served as the template for sequencing. Repertoires were generated with immunoSEQ multiplex PCR, while TCRdb's copy carries only in-frame clones and drops some. The table includes about 200,000 clones, 58% detected once. Sequenced material: CD4+ T cells sorted from blood, taken at week 24, from a patient treated with tofacitinib. These receptor sequences come from a human donor with alopecia areata.

The rearrangement links TRBV7-3 to TRBJ1-2; TRBD1 agrees at 9 bases. The germline CDR1 and CDR2 sequences are SGHTA and FQGTGA. The V and J ends lost 5 bases and 6 bases, in that order; junction bases with no gene match: 7. The CDR3 has 14 residues. DNA of the CDR3: TGTGCCAGCAGCAAACAGGGGGCGCGGGATGGCTACACCTTC. Translation gives CASSKQGARDGYTF.

This clone was picked up many times. The gene calls are TRBV19 and TRBJ1-4; 10 nucleotides align to TRBD1. Germline values: CDR1 LNHDA, CDR2 SQIVND (reference sequence). The V segment lost 3 bases and the J segment 8 bases; nucleotides outside the gene matches: 6. CDR3 length equals 15 residues. The CDR3 DNA reads TGTGCCAGTAGTATCCAGGGGACAGGGGACGAAAAACTGTTTTTT. This encodes CASSIQGTGDEKLFF.

The J gene is TRBJ1-2, the V gene TRBV27; TRBD1 matches at 7 bases. Germline V CDR1 and CDR2: MNHEY, SMNVEV (reference sequence). The CDR3 spans 15 residues. V lost 3 bases to trimming and J lost 4 bases; unmatched junction nucleotides: 8. CDR3: CASSFNRGGGYGYTF. In DNA, the CDR3 is TGTGCCAGCAGTTTCAACAGGGGAGGGGGCTATGGCTACACCTTC.

The chain recombines TRBV5-1 with TRBJ1-6, with 8 bases aligning to TRBD1. V was pared by 4 bases and J by 4 bases, with 7 bases of the junction left unmatched. This CDR3 comprises 16 residues. Germline assignment: CDR1 SGHRS and CDR2 YFSETQ. Here the CDR3 reads CASSKDRGEYNSPLHF. CDR3 sequence (DNA): TGCGCCAGCAGCAAAGACAGGGGAGAATATAATTCACCCCTCCACTTT.

This chain connects TRBV7-3 to TRBJ1-5; D gene ambiguous. The CDR3 covers 14 residues. Germline CDR1 is SGHTA and CDR2 is FQGTGA. Trimming pared 1 base from V and 0 bases from J, leaving 4 bases between. In DNA form, the CDR3 reads TGTGCCAGCAGCTTAAGATCTAGCAATCAGCCCCAGCATTTT. Its translation: CASSLRSSNQPQHF.

There are a few counts of this clone. This sequence joins TRBV5-4 and TRBJ2-1; TRBD2 might be the D (5 bases). The V gene's germline CDR1 is SGHNT and CDR2 YYREEE (reference sequence). V gave up 2 bases and J gave up 4 bases, with 10 bases separating them. The CDR3 is 14 residues long. The CDR3 region is CASSFEAAYNEQFF. CDR3 nucleotide sequence: TGTGCCAGCAGCTTCGAAGCGGCTTACAATGAGCAGTTCTTC.

The chain recombines TRBV9 with TRBJ2-7; TRBD2 aligns across 11 bases. The CDR3 runs to 15 residues. Germline assignment: CDR1 SGDLS and CDR2 YYNGEE. V shed 4 bases and J 5 bases; nucleotides not matched to a gene: 8. The CDR3 DNA follows: TGTGCCAGCAGCCCGCGACTAGCGGGAATCCACGAGCAGTACTTC. Translating it yields CASSPRLAGIHEQYF.

DNA for the CDR3: TGTGCCAGTATCAGGGATGTGGGCGGCAATGAGCAGTTCTTC. Its translation: CASIRDVGGNEQFF. The chain links TRBV19 to TRBJ2-1; tentatively, D is TRBD1 (5 bases). Germline-derived CDR1 and CDR2 are LNHDA and SQIVND (reference sequence). V was shortened by 7 bases and J by 6 bases, with 16 bases between the two germline ends. This CDR3 is built from 14 residues.

This chain uses TRBV2 with TRBJ1-2; no firm D call. The V end lost 6 bases, the J end lost 6 bases, and 17 bases lay between the germline ends. CDR1 and CDR2 from the germline V gene are SNHLY and FYNNEI. This CDR3 has 14 amino acids. The CDR3 here is CASRRLTDPHGYTF. DNA for the CDR3: TGTGCCAGCAGGAGATTGACCGACCCCCATGGCTACACCTTC.

The chain carries TRBV7-3 and TRBJ2-5; tentatively, D is TRBD2 (6 bases). This CDR3 contains 14 residues. Between the trimmed V and J ends, which lost 2 bases and 1 base, there was a span of 8 bases. Germline V gives CDR1 SGHTA, CDR2 FQGTGA. The CDR3 DNA reads TGTGCCAGCAGCTTACAAGCGGGCCAAGAGACCCAGTACTTC. Residues: CASSLQAGQETQYF.

The table lists this clone with a count of one. This rearrangement joins TRBV29-1 to TRBJ2-5; D perhaps matches TRBD1 (6 bases). Germline V gene sequence: CDR1 SQVTM, CDR2 ANQGSEA. This CDR3 contains 14 residues. Trimming left V 5 bases short and J 2 bases short, with 15 bases between. CDR3 DNA: TGCAGCGTTCCGGGACAAGGGGGTCAAGAGACCCAGTACTTC. As protein: CSVPGQGGQETQYF.

The chain couples TRBV5-1 to TRBJ1-2; D is possibly TRBD1 (5 bases). The V end was cut by 4 bases, the J end by 2 bases, with 12 bases between. The CDR3 covers 14 residues. The germline V gene encodes CDR1 SGHRS and CDR2 YFSETQ. CDR3 bases: TGCGCCAGCAGCATATCGACAGAGAACTATGGCTACACCTTC. This codes for CASSISTENYGYTF.

In its sample, this clone was seen once. The V call is TRBV19, the J call TRBJ1-5, with TRBD1 matching 7 bases. CDR1 is LNHDA and CDR2 is SQIVND in the germline V gene (reference sequence). This CDR3 is built from 16 residues. Unmatched junction bases numbered 11, after V lost 9 bases and J lost 0 bases. The DNA for the CDR3 is TGTGCCAGCACCCCTTACGGACAGGATAGCAATCAGCCCCAGCATTTT. It codes for CASTPYGQDSNQPQHF. The full variable domain, rest sourced from reference TRBV19 and TRBJ1-5, is DGGITQSPKYLFRKEGQNVTLSCEQNLNHDAMYWYRQDPGQGLRLIYYSQIVNDFQKGDIAEGYSVSREKKESFPLTVTSAQKNPTAFYLCASTPYGQDSNQPQHFGDGTRLSIL.

J is TRBJ2-5 and V is TRBV6-5; 7 bases are shared with TRBD1. Germline assignment: CDR1 MNHEY and CDR2 SVGAGI. Losses at the gene ends were 2 bases for V and 7 bases for J; bases not matched to a gene: 1. The CDR3 length is 12 residues. The CDR3 spells CASSYRGRTQYF. The CDR3 nucleotides are TGTGCCAGCAGTTACAGGGGGCGGACCCAGTACTTC.

The chain combines TRBV30 with TRBJ2-3; 10 bases line up with TRBD2. Germline V gene sequence: CDR1 GTSNPN, CDR2 SVGIG (reference sequence). The CDR3 length is 18 residues. V shed 2 bases and J 3 bases; nucleotides not matched to a gene: 14. The CDR3 reads CAWSHLAGVGRRTDTQYF. The CDR3, as DNA: TGTGCCTGGAGTCATCTAGCGGGAGTGGGGCGAAGGACAGATACGCAGTATTTT.

This clone was seen a single time. For the CDR3, the DNA is TGCGCCAGCAGCTTGGGTCCCCTAGGTGGCTATGGCTACACCTTC. Its translation is CASSLGPLGGYGYTF. V gene TRBV5-1 combines with J gene TRBJ1-2, with D hard to call. V dropped 0 bases and J dropped 4 bases, with 13 bases sitting between them. The V gene's germline CDR1 is SGHRS and CDR2 YFSETQ. There are 15 residues in the CDR3.

The rearrangement links TRBV28 to TRBJ1-2; D is uncertain. Per germline, CDR1 MDHEN and CDR2 SYDVKM. The V and J ends lost 7 bases and 4 bases respectively, with 16 bases between them. This CDR3 region has 14 residues. CDR3 amino acids: CASTLVGEGYGYTF. CDR3 bases: TGTGCCAGCACCCTAGTGGGTGAGGGCTATGGCTACACCTTC.

Of note for this clone: The same CDR3 can be traced to other DNA sequences in this sample. This sequence joins TRBV5-1 and TRBJ2-5; weak D call: TRBD1 (5 bases). The CDR3 runs to 13 residues. Germline V gives CDR1 SGHRS, CDR2 YFSETQ. The V and J ends lost 0 bases and 3 bases respectively, with 6 bases between them. The CDR3 spells CASSLVGEETQYF. In DNA form, the CDR3 reads TGCGCCAGCAGCTTGGTAGGGGAAGAGACCCAGTACTTC. Full variable domain (outside the CDR3, taken from reference TRBV5-1 and TRBJ2-5): KAGVTQTPRYLIKTRGQQVTLSCSPISGHRSVSWYQQTPGQGLQFLFEYFSETQRNKGNFPGRFSGRQFSNSRSEMNVSTLELGDSALYLCASSLVGEETQYFGPGTRLLVL.

This chain joins TRBV28 and TRBJ2-2; TRBD1 matches 7 bases. The CDR3 has 14 amino acids. Per the germline V gene, CDR1 is MDHEN and CDR2 is SYDVKM. V trimming: 8 bases; J trimming: 5 bases; junction bases outside the gene matches: 8. The CDR3 loop is CASSDVDRTGELFF. DNA of the CDR3: TGTGCCAGCTCGGACGTGGACAGGACCGGGGAGCTGTTTTTT.

The table lists this clone with a count of one. CDR3 amino acids: CAWWIRGGFSGYEQYF. The DNA of the CDR3 is TGTGCCTGGTGGATTAGGGGCGGGTTTTCGGGGTACGAGCAGTACTTC. The rearrangement joins TRBV30 to TRBJ2-7; the D gene could be TRBD1 or TRBD2 (5 bases each). Per germline, CDR1 GTSNPN and CDR2 SVGIG (reference sequence). The CDR3 contains 16 residues. V was shortened by 5 bases and J by 4 bases, with 24 bases between the two germline ends.

V usage is TRBV30 and J usage is TRBJ1-2; 10 bases agree with TRBD1. Germline CDR1 and CDR2: GTSNPN and SVGIG (reference sequence). The CDR3 loop spans 14 amino acids. With V trimmed by 4 bases and J by 4 bases, 6 bases remained unmatched. The CDR3 sequence: CAWTLTGGSYGYTF. CDR3 bases: TGTGCCTGGACTCTGACAGGGGGCAGCTATGGCTACACCTTC.

The chain has TRBV5-6 and TRBJ1-4, with D unclear. V was trimmed by 2 bases and J by 3 bases, leaving 11 bases between them. CDR1 is SGHDT and CDR2 is YYEEEE in the germline V gene. The CDR3 length is 15 residues. The CDR3 DNA sequence: TGTGCCAGCAGCTTCGAGAGGGCCCCTAATGAAAAACTGTTTTTT. It specifies CASSFERAPNEKLFF.

The V gene is TRBV30, the J gene TRBJ1-1; D is uncertain. Trimming stripped 0 bases from V and 1 base from J, with 6 bases between. Per germline, CDR1 GTSNPN and CDR2 SVGIG (reference sequence). The CDR3 is 13 amino acids. CDR3 sequence: CAWSVERNTEAFF. For the CDR3, the DNA is TGTGCCTGGAGTGTTGAACGGAACACTGAAGCTTTCTTT.

As DNA, the CDR3 is TGTGCCAGCAGCCAAGATCTGGGTGAGCAGTTCTTC. It is translated as CASSQDLGEQFF. The rearrangement joins TRBV14 to TRBJ2-1; D call uncertain. CDR3 size: 12 residues. Trimming took 0 bases from V and 9 from J, leaving 6 bases between them. The germline CDR1 and CDR2 sequences are SGHDN and FVKESK. The variable domain in full, with the rest retrieved from reference TRBV14 and TRBJ2-1, is EAGVTQFPSHSVIEKGQTVTLRCDPISGHDNLYWYRRVMGKEIKFLLHFVKESKQDESGMPNNRFLAERTGGTYSTLKVQPAELEDSGVYFCASSQDLGEQFFGPGTRLTVL.

This clone was detected once. This chain joins TRBV4-3 and TRBJ1-1; D may be TRBD1 (6 bases). From germline, CDR1 is LGHNA and CDR2 YSLEER. V was cut by 1 base and J by 0 bases, with 9 bases left in between. This CDR3 region has 15 residues. CDR3 bases: TGCGCCAGCAGCCAAGGGGACACTATGAACACTGAAGCTTTCTTT. Translating it yields CASSQGDTMNTEAFF.

The V and J genes are TRBV10-2 and TRBJ2-7, with D possibly being TRBD2 (7 bases). V lost 8 bases and J 2 bases, leaving 13 bases between the germline ends. The CDR3 loop spans 13 amino acids. CDR1 is WSHSY and CDR2 is SAAADI in the germline V gene. The DNA for the CDR3 is TGCGCCAGCTGCAGGGGACTAACCTACGAGCAGTACTTC. The encoded protein is CASCRGLTYEQYF.

The chain joins TRBV5-1 to TRBJ2-5, with a weak D call TRBD2 (6 bases). The germline V and J ends were trimmed by 0 bases and 5 bases, with 11 bases remaining between them. Germline V gene lookup returns CDR1 SGHRS and CDR2 YFSETQ. This CDR3 spans 14 amino acids. This CDR3 reads CASSLAQEGETQYF. In nucleotides, the CDR3 is TGCGCCAGCAGCTTGGCGCAGGAGGGTGAGACCCAGTACTTC.